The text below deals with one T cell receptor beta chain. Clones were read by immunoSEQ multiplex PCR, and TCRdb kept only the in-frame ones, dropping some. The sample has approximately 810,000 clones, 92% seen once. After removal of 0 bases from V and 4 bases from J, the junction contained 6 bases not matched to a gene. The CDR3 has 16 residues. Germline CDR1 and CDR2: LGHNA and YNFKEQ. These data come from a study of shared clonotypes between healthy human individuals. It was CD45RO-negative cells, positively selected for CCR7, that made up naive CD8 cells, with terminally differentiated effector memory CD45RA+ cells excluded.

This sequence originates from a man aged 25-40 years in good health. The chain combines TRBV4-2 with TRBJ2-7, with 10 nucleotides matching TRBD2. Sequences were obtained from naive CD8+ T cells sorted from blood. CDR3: CASSQELAGTTYEQYF. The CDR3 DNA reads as TGTGCCAGCAGCCAAGAACTAGCGGGAACCACGTACGAGCAGTACTTC.